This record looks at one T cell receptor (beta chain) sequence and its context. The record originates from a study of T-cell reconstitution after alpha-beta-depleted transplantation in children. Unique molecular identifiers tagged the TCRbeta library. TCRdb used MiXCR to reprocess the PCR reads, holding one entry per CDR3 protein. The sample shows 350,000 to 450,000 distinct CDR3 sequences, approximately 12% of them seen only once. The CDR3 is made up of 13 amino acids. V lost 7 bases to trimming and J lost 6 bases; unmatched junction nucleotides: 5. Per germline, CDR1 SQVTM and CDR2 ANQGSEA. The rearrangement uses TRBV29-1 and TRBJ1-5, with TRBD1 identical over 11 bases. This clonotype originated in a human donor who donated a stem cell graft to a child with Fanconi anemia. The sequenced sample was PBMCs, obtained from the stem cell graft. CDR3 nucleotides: TGCAGCGCTAGGACAGGGGGCGGTCAGCCCCAGCATTTT. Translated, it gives CSARTGGGQPQHF.